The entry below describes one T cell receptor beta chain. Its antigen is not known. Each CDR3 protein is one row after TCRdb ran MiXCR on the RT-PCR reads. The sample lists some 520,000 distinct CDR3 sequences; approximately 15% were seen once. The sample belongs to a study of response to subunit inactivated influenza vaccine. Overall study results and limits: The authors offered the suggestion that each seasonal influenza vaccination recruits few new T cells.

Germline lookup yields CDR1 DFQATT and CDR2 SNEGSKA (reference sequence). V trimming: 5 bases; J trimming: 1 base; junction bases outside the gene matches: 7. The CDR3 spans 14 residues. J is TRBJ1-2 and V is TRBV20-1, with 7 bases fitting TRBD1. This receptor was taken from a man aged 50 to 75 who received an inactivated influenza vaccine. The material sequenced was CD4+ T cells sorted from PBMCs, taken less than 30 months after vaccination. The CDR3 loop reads CSARGDSLNYGYTF. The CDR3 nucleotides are TGCAGTGCTCGAGGGGACAGCCTTAACTATGGCTACACCTTC.